This T cell receptor (beta chain) was captured in a study of CD8 T cells in ankylosing spondylitis. Study-wide findings and caveats: Significant enrichment of disease-linked clones was reported in matched ankylosing spondylitis synovial fluid.

Making the TCR beta libraries involved quantitative 5'-RACE with molecular barcodes. From the 5' RACE reads, TCRdb called clonotypes with MiXCR, one entry per CDR3 protein. The sample carries around 300,000 distinct CDR3 sequences, around a tenth recorded once. This clonotype was observed at least ten times. Its specificity is unknown. Trimming took 1 base from V and 6 from J; bases not matched to a gene: 2. The CDR3 extends over 14 amino acids. Germline values: CDR1 DFQATT, CDR2 SNEGSKA (reference sequence). The receptor comes from a female donor with ankylosing spondylitis or in good health (not recorded which). The sample consisted of blood, either unsorted or a sorted T cell fraction (not recorded which). This chain uses TRBV20-1 with TRBJ2-3; TRBD2 matches at 12 bases. CDR3 residues: CSARATSGSDTQYF. In nucleotides, the CDR3 is TGCAGTGCTAGAGCGACTAGCGGGAGTGATACGCAGTATTTT.